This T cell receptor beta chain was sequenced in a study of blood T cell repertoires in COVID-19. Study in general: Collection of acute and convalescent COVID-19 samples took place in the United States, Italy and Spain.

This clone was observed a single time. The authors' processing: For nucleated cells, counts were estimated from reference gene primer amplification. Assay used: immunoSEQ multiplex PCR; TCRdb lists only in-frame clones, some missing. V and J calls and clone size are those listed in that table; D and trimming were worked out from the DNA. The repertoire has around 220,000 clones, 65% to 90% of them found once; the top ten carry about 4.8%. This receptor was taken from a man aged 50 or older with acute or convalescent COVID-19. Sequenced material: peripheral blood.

In DNA, the CDR3 is TGTGCCAGCAGCCCAGCCCTTAGGGACAGGGTTGCCTTATACGAGCAGTACTTC. As protein: CASSPALRDRVALYEQYF. J is TRBJ2-7 and V is TRBV11-2; 9 bases fit TRBD1. V shed 5 bases, J shed 4 bases, and the junction held 18 bases outside the gene matches. The CDR3 covers 18 residues. Germline values: CDR1 SGHAT, CDR2 FQNNGV.